Presented here are 9 T cell receptor beta chains from one specimen sequenced in a study of CD8 T cells in Susac syndrome. RNA, at about 0.5 to 1 ug, was reverse transcribed with random hexamers. TCRdb reprocessed the immunoSEQ multiplex PCR reads via MiXCR and lists one record per CDR3 protein. The sample records about 69,000 distinct CDR3 sequences, over 75% being singletons. Sequenced sample: CD8+ T cells from PBMCs. These receptors all come from a human donor with multiple sclerosis.

The V gene is TRBV2, the J gene TRBJ2-1; TRBD1 agrees at 8 bases. The V and J ends lost 9 bases and 2 bases, in that order; junction bases with no gene match: 9. CDR1 is SNHLY, CDR2 FYNNEI, per germline. This CDR3 has 15 residues. As DNA, the CDR3 is TGTGCCAGGGGCGGCGGGACAGGCACCTACAATGAGCAGTTCTTC. Protein: CARGGGTGTYNEQFF. The variable domain in full, completed from reference TRBV2 and TRBJ2-1, reads EPEVTQTPSHQVTQMGQEVILRCVPISNHLYFYWYRQILGQKVEFLVSFYNNEISEKSEIFDDQFSVERPDGSNFTLKIRSTKLEDSAMYFCARGGGTGTYNEQFFGPGTRLTVL.

V and J are TRBV6-5 and TRBJ1-5; TRBD1 matches at 11 bases. The V gene's germline CDR1 is MNHEY and CDR2 SVGAGI. Trimming removed 0 bases from V and 5 bases from J; junction bases left unmatched: 6. The CDR3 spans 17 residues. For the CDR3, the DNA is TGTGCCAGCAGTTACTCCTGGACAGGGGGCGCGGATCAGCCCCAGCATTTT. This codes for CASSYSWTGGADQPQHF.

The rearrangement links TRBV12-3 or TRBV12-4 to TRBJ1-5, with a tentative D call TRBD1 (5 bases). The CDR3 has 14 residues. With 3 bases removed from V and 6 bases from J, the gap between germline ends came to 12 bases. The CDR3 nucleotides are TGTGCCAGCAGTTTCGGGGCAGGAGGTCAGCCCCAGCATTTT. The encoded protein is CASSFGAGGQPQHF.

The V gene is TRBV9, the J gene TRBJ1-4; 9 bases map to TRBD1. With V trimmed by 4 bases and J by 0 bases, 4 bases remained unmatched. Germline CDR1 is SGDLS and CDR2 is YYNGEE. The CDR3 runs to 16 residues. CDR3 bases: TGTGCCAGCAGCCCAAGGACAGGGGCAACTAATGAAAAACTGTTTTTT. This sequence encodes CASSPRTGATNEKLFF.

The chain has TRBV24-1 and TRBJ1-5; D gene uncertain. The germline V gene has CDR1 KGHDR and CDR2 SFDVKD. The CDR3 runs 14 residues. The V gene lost 3 bases and the J gene lost 6 bases, with 11 bases spanning the gap. CDR3 sequence reads: CATSDNWNGQPQHF. CDR3 bases: TGTGCCACCAGTGATAATTGGAACGGTCAGCCCCAGCATTTT.

The V gene is TRBV24-1, the J gene TRBJ2-5; tentatively, D is TRBD1 or TRBD2 (5 bases each). V gave up 5 bases and J gave up 1 base, with 7 bases separating them. Germline loops: CDR1 KGHDR, CDR2 SFDVKD. The CDR3 loop spans 13 amino acids. The CDR3 bases are TGTGCCACCAGTGTTGGGGGCCAAGAGACCCAGTACTTC. Translation: CATSVGGQETQYF.

V gene TRBV13 combines with J gene TRBJ2-2; TRBD2 matches 9 bases. V lost 4 bases, J lost 0 bases, and 9 bases stayed unmatched. CDR1 and CDR2 from the germline V gene are PRHDT and FYEKMQ (reference sequence). There are 18 residues in the CDR3. CDR3 nucleotides: TGTGCCAGCAGCTCGCCGTTTATAGCGGGGGCGAACACCGGGGAGCTGTTTTTT. As protein: CASSSPFIAGANTGELFF.

V usage is TRBV28 and J usage is TRBJ1-2; TRBD1 matches 10 bases. J gave up 5 bases and V 4 bases, and 10 bases lay outside the gene matches. Looked up from germline, CDR1 is MDHEN and CDR2 is SYDVKM. The CDR3 is 16 residues long. The CDR3 DNA reads as TGTGCCAGCAGTTCTTCCGGGACAGGGGTTGGGTATGGCTACACCTTC. Translating gives CASSSSGTGVGYGYTF.

The genes are TRBV19 and TRBJ1-5; 7 bases are shared with TRBD1. The V segment lost 4 bases and the J segment 0 bases; nucleotides outside the gene matches: 3. Germline V CDR1 and CDR2: LNHDA, SQIVND (reference sequence). The CDR3 is made up of 15 amino acids. The CDR3 region is CASSNQGDSNQPQHF. DNA for the CDR3: TGTGCCAGTAGTAACCAGGGGGATAGCAATCAGCCCCAGCATTTT. Based on the CDR3 plus reference TRBV19 and TRBJ1-5, the full variable domain is DGGITQSPKYLFRKEGQNVTLSCEQNLNHDAMYWYRQDPGQGLRLIYYSQIVNDFQKGDIAEGYSVSREKKESFPLTVTSAQKNPTAFYLCASSNQGDSNQPQHFGDGTRLSIL.